A single sample gave rise to the 27 T cell receptor beta chains below, sequenced in a study of control samples from healthy donors and cancer patients. The protocol was immunoSEQ multiplex PCR, while the TCRdb copy is restricted to in-frame clones and leaves out a portion. Of fewer than 150,000 clones in the sample, approximately 90% were seen once. The sample consisted of blood. These receptors came from a man between 18 and 35 years old in good health.

This chain connects TRBV13 to TRBJ2-2; no reliable D call. CDR1 is PRHDT and CDR2 is FYEKMQ in the germline V gene (reference sequence). This CDR3 has 15 amino acids. The V and J ends lost 6 bases and 6 bases respectively, with 17 bases between them. The CDR3 region has the DNA TGTGCCAGCAGTTCCCGACGGGTTGTCTCCGGGGAGCTGTTTTTT. Its protein is CASSSRRVVSGELFF.

The chain has TRBV19 and TRBJ2-4, with TRBD1 as a possible D gene (6 bases). The CDR3 totals 17 residues. The germline V and J ends were trimmed by 0 bases and 0 bases, with 12 bases remaining between them. CDR1 is LNHDA, CDR2 SQIVND, per germline (reference sequence). The CDR3 nucleotides read TGTGCCAGTAGTATAGATAATGTGGGGGCAGCCAAAAACATTCAGTACTTC. It translates to CASSIDNVGAAKNIQYF.

The chain joins TRBV7-9 to TRBJ1-1; 11 bases align to TRBD1. The trim removed 3 bases at V and 0 bases at J, leaving 0 bases unmatched. The germline gives CDR1 SEHNR, CDR2 FQNEAQ (reference sequence). This CDR3 comprises 15 residues. Here the CDR3 reads CASSLGQGVNTEAFF. The CDR3 bases are TGTGCCAGCAGCTTGGGACAGGGGGTGAACACTGAAGCTTTCTTT.

J is TRBJ1-4 and V is TRBV19; possibly TRBD1 for D (6 bases). Trimming removed 0 bases at V and 10 bases at J, with 9 bases between. The CDR3 is 13 amino acids. Germline V gives CDR1 LNHDA, CDR2 SQIVND (reference sequence). The CDR3 reads CASSIEGGGKLFF. The CDR3 DNA reads TGTGCCAGTAGTATAGAGGGAGGGGGAAAACTGTTTTTT.

This clone is a singleton in its sample. V usage is TRBV2 and J usage is TRBJ1-2, with 8 positions matching TRBD1. This CDR3 spans 14 amino acids. The V segment lost 8 bases and the J segment 8 bases; nucleotides outside the gene matches: 13. CDR1 and CDR2 (germline): SNHLY, FYNNEI. The CDR3 loop is CASRDAGGAYGYTF. Written as DNA, the CDR3 is TGTGCCAGCCGAGATGCAGGGGGCGCTTACGGCTACACCTTC.

The rearrangement uses TRBV5-1 and TRBJ1-2; D is ambiguous. CDR1 and CDR2 (germline): SGHRS, YFSETQ. V lost 0 bases, J lost 0 bases, and 9 bases lay in between. There are 15 residues in the CDR3. CDR3 bases: TGCGCCAGCAGCTTGGGCGGCGCCCCTAACTATGGCTACACCTTC. Translated, it gives CASSLGGAPNYGYTF.

V usage is TRBV5-8 and J usage is TRBJ1-5; D remains ambiguous. V was pared by 4 bases and J by 7 bases, with 9 bases between. The V gene's germline CDR1 is SGHTS and CDR2 YDEGEE. This CDR3 contains 12 residues. DNA for the CDR3: TGTGCCAGCAGCGCCCCGGGGCAGCCCCAGCATTTT. Its protein is CASSAPGQPQHF.

The chain employs TRBV6-6 and TRBJ2-3; a weak D match, TRBD2 (7 bases). V was pared by 3 bases and J by 5 bases, with 12 bases between. Germline CDR1 MNHNY, CDR2 SVGAGI (reference sequence). This CDR3 has 14 amino acids. CDR3 protein: CASSYGGAKDTQYF. In DNA, the CDR3 is TGTGCCAGCAGTTATGGGGGGGCCAAAGATACGCAGTATTTT.

J is TRBJ1-4 and V is TRBV4-1; D call uncertain. Trimming cost V 4 bases and J 0 bases, with 21 bases left between them. Germline V gene data show CDR1 as MGHRA and CDR2 as YSYEKL. This CDR3 is built from 19 residues. The CDR3: CASSPIFLRPGSTNEKLFF. The CDR3 DNA sequence: TGCGCCAGCAGCCCAATATTCCTGAGGCCGGGGTCAACTAATGAAAAACTGTTTTTT.

This chain uses TRBV7-9 with TRBJ1-4; D uncertain. Germline V gene data show CDR1 as SEHNR and CDR2 as FQNEAQ (reference sequence). V lost 6 bases and J 4 bases, leaving 12 bases between the germline ends. This CDR3 has 14 amino acids. The CDR3 DNA reads as TGTGCCAGCAGTTCCGGACGGTTTAATGAAAAACTGTTTTTT. Protein: CASSSGRFNEKLFF.

The table lists this clone with a count of one. The J gene is TRBJ1-2, the V gene TRBV27, with D uncertain. V lost 0 bases and J 2 bases, leaving 4 bases between the germline ends. This CDR3 is built from 13 residues. Germline CDR1 is MNHEY and CDR2 is SMNVEV (reference sequence). The chain's CDR3 is CASSLSQNYGYTF. The CDR3, as DNA: TGTGCCAGCAGTTTATCTCAGAACTATGGCTACACCTTC.

The chain employs TRBV6-4 and TRBJ2-1; 10 nucleotides line up with TRBD2. Trimming at V came to 4 bases and at J to 5 bases, leaving 5 bases not matched to a gene. The germline CDR1 and CDR2 sequences are MRHNA and SNTAGT. This CDR3 has 15 residues. The CDR3 sequence is CASSAASGGNNEQFF. DNA for the CDR3: TGTGCCAGCAGTGCGGCTAGCGGGGGAAACAATGAGCAGTTCTTC.

The chain couples TRBV27 to TRBJ1-5; 10 bases are a match to TRBD1. Looked up from germline, CDR1 is MNHEY and CDR2 is SMNVEV (reference sequence). Trimming at V came to 4 bases and at J to 11 bases, leaving 11 bases not matched to a gene. The CDR3 covers 15 residues. The CDR3 sequence: CASSWGQGTFEAQHF. In nucleotides, the CDR3 is TGTGCCAGCAGTTGGGGACAGGGGACGTTTGAGGCCCAGCATTTT.

The CDR3: CASSLAREGGRSQYF. CDR3 nucleotide sequence: TGCGCCAGCAGCTTGGCCAGGGAGGGGGGAAGGTCCCAGTACTTC. The chain uses TRBV5-1 and TRBJ2-5; possible D gene TRBD2, 7 bases. The germline CDR1 and CDR2 sequences are SGHRS and YFSETQ. The V and J ends lost 0 bases and 9 bases respectively, with 18 bases between them. The CDR3 spans 15 residues.

The V gene is TRBV14, the J gene TRBJ1-3, with D tentatively TRBD1 (6 bases). V lost 1 base and J lost 0, with 10 bases in between. Germline CDR1 SGHDN, CDR2 FVKESK. The CDR3 consists of 16 residues. The CDR3 loop reads CASSQGSRGSGNTIYF. The CDR3 bases are TGTGCCAGCAGCCAAGGGAGCAGGGGCTCTGGAAACACCATATATTTT.

This sequence joins TRBV4-1 and TRBJ2-1, with 10 positions matching TRBD2. Germline V gene sequence: CDR1 MGHRA, CDR2 YSYEKL. The CDR3 is 18 amino acids. V dropped 4 bases and J dropped 0; count of bases not matched to a gene: 9. The CDR3 loop is CASSPVLAGYLSYNEQFF. CDR3 nucleotide sequence: TGCGCCAGCAGCCCCGTACTAGCGGGGTACCTCTCCTACAATGAGCAGTTCTTC.

The rearrangement links TRBV19 to TRBJ1-1; D perhaps matches TRBD1 (5 bases). Germline assignment: CDR1 LNHDA and CDR2 SQIVND (reference sequence). This CDR3 is 14 amino acids long. Trimming left V 6 bases short and J 1 base short, with 12 bases between. This chain's CDR3 is CASSVGTANTEAFF. CDR3 in DNA: TGTGCCAGTAGCGTCGGGACGGCGAACACTGAAGCTTTCTTT.

The chain joins TRBV19 to TRBJ1-1; no clear D gene. Germline loops: CDR1 LNHDA, CDR2 SQIVND (reference sequence). The CDR3 spans 18 residues. V was shortened by 5 bases and J by 3 bases, with 25 bases between the two germline ends. CDR3 protein: CASSLSYRVLRLDTEAFF. The CDR3 DNA is TGTGCCAGTAGTTTGAGTTACCGGGTCCTCAGGTTGGACACTGAAGCTTTCTTT. The full variable domain, completed using reference TRBV19 and TRBJ1-1, is DGGITQSPKYLFRKEGQNVTLSCEQNLNHDAMYWYRQDPGQGLRLIYYSQIVNDFQKGDIAEGYSVSREKKESFPLTVTSAQKNPTAFYLCASSLSYRVLRLDTEAFFGQGTRLTVV.

The genes are TRBV20-1 and TRBJ2-5, with unresolved D. Germline CDR1 is DFQATT and CDR2 is SNEGSKA (reference sequence). The V end was cut by 5 bases, the J end by 5 bases, with 6 bases between. The CDR3 contains 10 residues. CDR3: CSAAWETQYF. CDR3 nucleotides: TGCAGTGCTGCCTGGGAGACCCAGTACTTC.

V gene TRBV5-6 combines with J gene TRBJ1-2; TRBD1 matches at 7 bases. Germline V lookup: CDR1 SGHDT, CDR2 YYEEEE. The CDR3 covers 14 residues. Germline trimming cut 4 bases from V and 7 bases from J; bases unmatched to any gene: 10. CDR3 in DNA: TGTGCCAGCAGCCCGGGACAGACCCTCTCTGGCTACACCTTC. This encodes CASSPGQTLSGYTF.

The chain links TRBV5-6 to TRBJ2-7; 11 nucleotides align to TRBD1. The J segment lost 3 bases and the V segment lost 3 bases, leaving 2 bases of the junction unmatched. The CDR3 totals 14 residues. Germline CDR1 is SGHDT and CDR2 is YYEEEE. The DNA for the CDR3 is TGTGCCAGCAGCTACGGGACAGGGGGCTACGAGCAGTACTTC. This codes for CASSYGTGGYEQYF.

The gene calls are TRBV7-9 and TRBJ1-3; D remains unclear. Germline V CDR1 and CDR2: SEHNR, FQNEAQ (reference sequence). The CDR3 is 18 amino acids. The germline V and J ends were trimmed by 0 bases and 0 bases, with 15 bases remaining between them. This chain's CDR3 is CASSLAGPLLFSGNTIYF. The DNA for the CDR3 is TGTGCCAGCAGCTTAGCGGGTCCCTTACTCTTCTCTGGAAACACCATATATTTT.

The V call is TRBV18, the J call TRBJ2-1; the match to TRBD1 covers 10 bases. CDR1 is KGHSH, CDR2 LQKENI, per germline. This CDR3 comprises 15 residues. The ends lost 2 bases at V and 6 bases at J; junction bases unmatched: 4. CDR3 in amino acids: CASSPGTGDRNEQFF. DNA for the CDR3: TGTGCCAGCTCACCAGGGACAGGGGACCGCAATGAGCAGTTCTTC.

V is TRBV19 and J is TRBJ1-4; tentative D call: TRBD1 (6 bases). The CDR3 spans 13 residues. V lost 7 bases to trimming and J lost 8 bases, with 14 bases between them. Germline CDR1 is LNHDA and CDR2 is SQIVND (reference sequence). The CDR3 spells CASTEARGEKLFF. CDR3 in DNA: TGTGCCAGTACTGAGGCGAGGGGGGAAAAACTGTTTTTT. Variable domain in full (rest from reference TRBV19 and TRBJ1-4): DGGITQSPKYLFRKEGQNVTLSCEQNLNHDAMYWYRQDPGQGLRLIYYSQIVNDFQKGDIAEGYSVSREKKESFPLTVTSAQKNPTAFYLCASTEARGEKLFFGSGTQLSVL.

This clone was counted a single time. This chain joins TRBV7-2 and TRBJ1-1, with D unresolved. There are 14 residues in the CDR3. V was trimmed by 1 base and J by 0 bases, leaving 6 bases between them. Germline V gene sequence: CDR1 SGHTA, CDR2 FQGNSA. CDR3 protein: CASSLGPVNTEAFF. CDR3 DNA: TGTGCCAGCAGCTTAGGCCCGGTGAACACTGAAGCTTTCTTT. The variable domain in full, completed from reference TRBV7-2 and TRBJ1-1, reads GAGVSQSPSNKVTEKGKDVELRCDPISGHTALYWYRQSLGQGLEFLIYFQGNSAPDKSGLPSDRFSAERTGGSVSTLTIQRTQQEDSAVYLCASSLGPVNTEAFFGQGTRLTVV.

The V and J genes are TRBV19 and TRBJ2-5; 15 bases are a match to TRBD2. CDR3 length: 16 amino acids. Germline V gene data show CDR1 as LNHDA and CDR2 as SQIVND (reference sequence). Unmatched junction bases numbered 3, after V lost 3 bases and J lost 4 bases. CDR3 in amino acids: CASSMGLAGGGETQYF. In DNA form, the CDR3 reads TGTGCCAGTAGTATGGGACTAGCGGGGGGAGGAGAGACCCAGTACTTC.

This clone was counted a few times. The chain links TRBV2 to TRBJ1-6; no reliable D call. This CDR3 is built from 11 residues. Germline V CDR1 and CDR2: SNHLY, FYNNEI. The V gene lost 4 bases and the J gene lost 11 bases, with 6 bases spanning the gap. The CDR3 here is CASSGGAPLHF. CDR3 DNA sequence: TGTGCCAGCAGTGGTGGGGCACCCCTCCACTTT.